This record looks at one T cell receptor beta chain sequence and its context. This sample stems from a study of blood T cell repertoires in COVID-19. There are 17 residues in the CDR3. V was pared by 4 bases and J by 8 bases, with 14 bases of the junction left unmatched. In germline, CDR1 is KGHSH, CDR2 LQKENI. Repertoires were generated with immunoSEQ multiplex PCR, while TCRdb's copy carries only in-frame clones and drops some. The sample holds more than 200,000 clones, around 90% seen once. This clonotype was obtained from a woman aged 55-70 years with COVID-19, enrolled during active disease. The chain recombines TRBV18 with TRBJ2-1, with 10 bases lining up with TRBD2. Sequenced sample: peripheral blood. The CDR3 protein is CASSRLGLADPQDEQFF. The CDR3, as DNA: TGTGCCAGCTCACGCTTAGGACTAGCGGACCCCCAGGATGAGCAGTTCTTC.